The following is a T cell receptor beta chain sequence with its context. The target antigen is unknown. The record originates from a study of molecular identifiers for immune sequencing clone quantification. It was from around 20,000 to 1,000,000 sorted cells, with 10%, 30% or 50% RNA, that naive CD8 libraries came. The authors gated naive CD8 T cells as CD8+CD4-CCR7+CD45RA+ for sorting. Whole-study findings and limits: Molecules of identical TCR sharing a barcode could underestimate highly expanded clone sizes. Whereas clones above 20 RNA copies held under 1% of naive-cell molecules, they held over 97% of effector molecules.

Germline CDR1 is DFQATT and CDR2 is SNEGSKA (reference sequence). V lost 5 bases to trimming and J lost 4 bases, with 19 bases between them. This CDR3 has 15 amino acids. TCRdb reprocessed the PCR reads via MiXCR and lists one record per CDR3 protein. The table includes about 500,000 distinct CDR3 sequences, under 30% detected once. This TCR was sampled from a human donor in good health. Some libraries in this study had Jurkat cell RNA spiked in. V and J are TRBV20-1 and TRBJ2-3; D remains ambiguous. The sequencing sample was made of naive CD8+ T cells from blood, with Jurkat cell RNA spiked in. Stated subset: FACS-sorted CD8+CD4-CCR7+CD45RA+ naive T cells. CDR3 residues: CSALLRAVTADTQYF. For the CDR3, the DNA is TGCAGTGCTCTTCTCCGGGCCGTCACCGCAGATACGCAGTATTTT.